Each of the 10 T cell receptor beta chains below was sequenced from the same sample in a study of control samples from healthy donors and cancer patients (TCRdb year 2020). The protocol used for the library was the immunoSEQ multiplex PCR assay. Not all clones reach the TCRdb copy of this immuneACCESS table, which keeps in-frame sequences only. Checked studies attribute under half of the gap to unresolved V genes and leave the rest unexplained. Recorded for this sample are over 30,000 clones; about 86% of them occurred a single time. The ten largest make up 1.5% to 2% of the sample. The sequenced material came from PBMCs. These receptor sequences come from a woman between 40 and 55 years old with lung cancer.

The V and J genes are TRBV9 and TRBJ2-1, with 7 bases matching TRBD1. From germline, CDR1 is SGDLS and CDR2 YYNGEE. This CDR3 contains 15 residues. Germline trimming cut 4 bases from V and 4 bases from J; bases unmatched to any gene: 8. CDR3 bases: TGTGCCAGCAGCTCACAGGGGACGCCGTACAATGAGCAGTTCTTC. It translates to CASSSQGTPYNEQFF.

The chain carries TRBV4-3 and TRBJ2-3, with D tentatively TRBD1 (6 bases). The germline CDR1 and CDR2 sequences are LGHNA and YSLEER. V lost 0 bases, J lost 4 bases, and 11 bases lay in between. The CDR3 spans 15 residues. CDR3 bases: TGCGCCAGCAGCCAAGATTCAGGGGCCGCAGATACGCAGTATTTT. It specifies CASSQDSGAADTQYF.

Only one count was recorded for this clone. The genes are TRBV2 and TRBJ1-2, with no clear D. The CDR3 totals 13 residues. CDR1 is SNHLY, CDR2 FYNNEI, per germline. V was trimmed by 6 bases and J by 2 bases, leaving 10 bases between them. This CDR3 reads CASRKTVNYGYTF. The CDR3 bases are TGTGCCAGCAGGAAGACGGTGAACTATGGCTACACCTTC.

The J gene is TRBJ1-5, the V gene TRBV28, with 7 positions matching TRBD1. Germline V gives CDR1 MDHEN, CDR2 SYDVKM. CDR3 length equals 14 residues. With 2 bases clipped from V and 7 bases from J, the junction kept 5 bases outside the gene matches. CDR3 sequence (DNA): TGTGCCAGCAGTTTAGGCGACAGGGCCCAGCCCCAGCATTTT. It specifies CASSLGDRAQPQHF.

The chain has TRBV15 and TRBJ2-1; TRBD2 is a possible D gene (7 bases). This CDR3 is 14 amino acids long. CDR1 is LNHNV, CDR2 YYDKDF, per germline (reference sequence). The V end was cut by 4 bases, the J end by 9 bases, with 16 bases between. CDR3 coding DNA: TGTGCCACCAGCATCCGGGCGGGGGCGGTTGAGCAGTTCTTC. Protein sequence: CATSIRAGAVEQFF.

In the case of this clone: The junction does not match germline at one end; this may be a read error. The rearrangement joins TRBV20-1 to TRBJ2-7, with D hard to call. This CDR3 region has 8 residues. Germline V lookup: CDR1 DFQATT, CDR2 SNEGSKA (reference sequence). The DNA for the CDR3 is TGCAGTGCTGGGAAGACCGCCTTC. Translation gives CSAGKTAF.

V gene TRBV7-2 combines with J gene TRBJ2-3; 9 bases are a match to TRBD1. V trimming: 4 bases; J trimming: 1 base; junction bases outside the gene matches: 15. The CDR3 is made up of 19 amino acids. Germline values: CDR1 SGHTA, CDR2 FQGNSA. CDR3 sequence reads: CASSSQTPGTGTGTDTQYF. Here the CDR3 DNA reads TGTGCCAGCAGCTCACAGACACCCGGGACAGGGACCGGCACAGATACGCAGTATTTT.

The CDR3 region has the DNA TGTGCCAGCAGGCCTGGACGGAGCAATCAGCCCCAGCATTTT. This gives the protein CASRPGRSNQPQHF. V is TRBV6-6 and J is TRBJ1-5, with D hard to call. The CDR3 length is 14 residues. CDR1 and CDR2 (germline): MNHNY, SVGAGI (reference sequence). V was trimmed by 6 bases and J by 1 base, leaving 10 bases between them.

The chain joins TRBV24-1 to TRBJ1-5; a possible D gene is TRBD1 (6 bases). The germline V and J ends were trimmed by 7 bases and 9 bases, with 15 bases remaining between them. Germline V CDR1 and CDR2: KGHDR, SFDVKD. The CDR3 sequence is 13 residues long. The CDR3 reads CATSQGQGMPQHF. CDR3 nucleotide sequence: TGTGCCACCAGCCAGGGGCAGGGAATGCCCCAGCATTTT.

This clone was seen only once. This chain uses TRBV28 with TRBJ1-2; 8 bases align to TRBD1. The CDR3 totals 14 residues. V was pared by 6 bases and J by 6 bases, with 9 bases of the junction left unmatched. CDR1 is MDHEN and CDR2 is SYDVKM in the germline V gene. This chain's CDR3 is CASRGTGEGDGYTF. The CDR3 DNA follows: TGTGCCAGCAGGGGGACAGGCGAGGGGGATGGCTACACCTTC.